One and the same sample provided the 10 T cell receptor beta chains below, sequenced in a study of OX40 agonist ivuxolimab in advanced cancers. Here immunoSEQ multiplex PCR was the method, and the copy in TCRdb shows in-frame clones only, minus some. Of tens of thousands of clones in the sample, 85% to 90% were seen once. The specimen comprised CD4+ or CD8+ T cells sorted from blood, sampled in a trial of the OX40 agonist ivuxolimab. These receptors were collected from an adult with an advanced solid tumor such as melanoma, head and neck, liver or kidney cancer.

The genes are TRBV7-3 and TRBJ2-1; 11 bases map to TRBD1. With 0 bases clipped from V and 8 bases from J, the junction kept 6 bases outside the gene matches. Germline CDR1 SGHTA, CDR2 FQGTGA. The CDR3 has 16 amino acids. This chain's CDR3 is CASSLTGDRGNHEQFF. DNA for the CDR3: TGTGCCAGCAGCTTAACTGGGGACAGGGGGAATCATGAGCAGTTCTTC.

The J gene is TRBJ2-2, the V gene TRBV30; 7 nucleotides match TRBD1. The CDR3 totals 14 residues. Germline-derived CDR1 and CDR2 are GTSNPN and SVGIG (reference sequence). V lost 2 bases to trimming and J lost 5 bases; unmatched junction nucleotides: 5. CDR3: CAWSWDSRTGELFF. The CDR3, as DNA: TGTGCCTGGAGTTGGGACAGTAGGACCGGGGAGCTGTTTTTT.

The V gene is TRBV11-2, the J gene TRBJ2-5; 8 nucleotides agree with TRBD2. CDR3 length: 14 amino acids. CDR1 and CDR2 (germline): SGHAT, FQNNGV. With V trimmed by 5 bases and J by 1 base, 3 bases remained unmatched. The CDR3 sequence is CASSPSGGQETQYF. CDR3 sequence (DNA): TGTGCCAGCAGCCCGAGCGGGGGCCAAGAGACCCAGTACTTC.

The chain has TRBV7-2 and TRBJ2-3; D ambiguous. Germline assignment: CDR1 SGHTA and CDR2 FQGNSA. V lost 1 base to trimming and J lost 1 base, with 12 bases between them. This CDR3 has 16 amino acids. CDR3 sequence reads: CASSLGAEWGTDTQYF. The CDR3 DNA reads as TGTGCCAGCAGCTTAGGGGCCGAGTGGGGCACAGATACGCAGTATTTT.

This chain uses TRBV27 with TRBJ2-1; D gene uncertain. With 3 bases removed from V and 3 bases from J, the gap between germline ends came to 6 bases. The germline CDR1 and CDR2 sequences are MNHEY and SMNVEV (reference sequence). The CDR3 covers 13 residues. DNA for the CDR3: TGTGCCAGCAGTTTTTCCGGCTACAATGAGCAGTTCTTC. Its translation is CASSFSGYNEQFF.

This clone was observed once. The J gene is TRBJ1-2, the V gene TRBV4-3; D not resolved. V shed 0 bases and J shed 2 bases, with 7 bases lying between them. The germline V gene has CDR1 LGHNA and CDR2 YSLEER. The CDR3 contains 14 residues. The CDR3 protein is CASSQELVNYGYTF. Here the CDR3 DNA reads TGCGCCAGCAGCCAAGAATTAGTGAACTATGGCTACACCTTC.

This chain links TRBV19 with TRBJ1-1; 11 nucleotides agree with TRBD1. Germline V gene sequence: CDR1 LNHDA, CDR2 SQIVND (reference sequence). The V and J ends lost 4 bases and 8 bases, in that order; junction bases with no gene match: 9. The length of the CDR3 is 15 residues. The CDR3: CASSNPGQGVREAFF. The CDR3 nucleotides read TGTGCCAGTAGTAACCCGGGACAGGGGGTAAGAGAAGCTTTCTTT.

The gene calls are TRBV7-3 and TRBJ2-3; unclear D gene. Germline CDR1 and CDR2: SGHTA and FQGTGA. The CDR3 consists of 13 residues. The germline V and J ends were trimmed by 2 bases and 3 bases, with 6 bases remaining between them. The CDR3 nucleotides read TGTGCCAGCAGCTTACGACCGACAGATACGCAGTATTTT. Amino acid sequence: CASSLRPTDTQYF.

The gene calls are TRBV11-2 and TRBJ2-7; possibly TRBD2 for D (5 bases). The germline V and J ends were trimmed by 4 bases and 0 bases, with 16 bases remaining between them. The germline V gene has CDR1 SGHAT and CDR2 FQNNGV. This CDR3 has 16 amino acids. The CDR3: CASSSASPGNSYEQYF. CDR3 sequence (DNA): TGTGCCAGCAGCTCCGCGTCTCCGGGAAACTCCTACGAGCAGTACTTC.

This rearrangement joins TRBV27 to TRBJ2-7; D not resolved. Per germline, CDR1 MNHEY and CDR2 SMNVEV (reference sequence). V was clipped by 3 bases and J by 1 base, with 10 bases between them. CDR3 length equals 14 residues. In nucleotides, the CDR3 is TGTGCCAGCAGTTTGAACGGTGGGTCCTACGAGCAGTACTTC. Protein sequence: CASSLNGGSYEQYF.